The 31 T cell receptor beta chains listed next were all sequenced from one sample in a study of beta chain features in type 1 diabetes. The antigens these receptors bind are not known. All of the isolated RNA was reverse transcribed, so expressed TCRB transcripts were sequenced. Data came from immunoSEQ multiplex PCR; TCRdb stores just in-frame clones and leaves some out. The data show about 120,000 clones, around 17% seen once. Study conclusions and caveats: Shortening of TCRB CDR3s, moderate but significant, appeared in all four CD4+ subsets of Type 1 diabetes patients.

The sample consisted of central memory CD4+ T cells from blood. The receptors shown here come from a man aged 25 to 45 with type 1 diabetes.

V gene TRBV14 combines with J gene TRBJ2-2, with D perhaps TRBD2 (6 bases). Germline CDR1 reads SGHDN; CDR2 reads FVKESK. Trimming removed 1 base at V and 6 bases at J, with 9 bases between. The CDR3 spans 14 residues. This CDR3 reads CASSQARRAGELFF. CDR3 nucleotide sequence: TGTGCCAGCAGCCAAGCAAGGAGGGCCGGGGAGCTGTTTTTT.

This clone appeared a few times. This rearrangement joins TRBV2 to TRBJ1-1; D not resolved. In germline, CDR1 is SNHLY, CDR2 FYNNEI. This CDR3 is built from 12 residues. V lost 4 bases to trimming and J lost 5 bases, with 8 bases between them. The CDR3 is CASSAGPTEAFF. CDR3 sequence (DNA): TGTGCCAGCAGTGCAGGCCCGACTGAAGCTTTCTTT.

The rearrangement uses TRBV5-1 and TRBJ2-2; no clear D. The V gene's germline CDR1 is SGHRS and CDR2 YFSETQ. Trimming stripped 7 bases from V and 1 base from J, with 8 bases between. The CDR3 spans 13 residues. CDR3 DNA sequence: TGCGCCAGCCAAGGCCAGAACACCGGGGAGCTGTTTTTT. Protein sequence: CASQGQNTGELFF.

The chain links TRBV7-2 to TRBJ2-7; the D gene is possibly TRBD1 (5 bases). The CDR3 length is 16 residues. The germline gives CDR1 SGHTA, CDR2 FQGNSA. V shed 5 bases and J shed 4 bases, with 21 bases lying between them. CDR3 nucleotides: TGTGCCAGCAGCCCCCAGGGCTACGTTCGGGCGTACGAGCAGTACTTC. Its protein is CASSPQGYVRAYEQYF.

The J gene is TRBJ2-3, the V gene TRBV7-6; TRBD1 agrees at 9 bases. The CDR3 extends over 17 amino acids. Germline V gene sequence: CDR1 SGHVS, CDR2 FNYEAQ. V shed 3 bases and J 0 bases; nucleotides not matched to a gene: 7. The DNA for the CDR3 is TGTGCCAGCAGCTTTGGGTCACAGGGGGCTAGCACAGATACGCAGTATTTT. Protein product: CASSFGSQGASTDTQYF. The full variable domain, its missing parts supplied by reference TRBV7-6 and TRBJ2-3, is GAGVSQSPRYKVTKRGQDVALRCDPISGHVSLYWYRQALGQGPEFLTYFNYEAQQDKSGLPNDRFSAERPEGSISTLTIQRTEQRDSAMYRCASSFGSQGASTDTQYFGPGTRLTVL.

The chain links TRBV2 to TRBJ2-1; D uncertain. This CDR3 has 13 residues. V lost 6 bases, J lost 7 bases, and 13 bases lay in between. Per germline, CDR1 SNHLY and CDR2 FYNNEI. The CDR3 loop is CASSLVRANEQFF. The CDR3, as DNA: TGTGCCAGCAGCCTCGTCCGGGCGAATGAGCAGTTCTTC.

The CDR3 sequence is CASSTFDRNQPQHF. The CDR3, as DNA: TGTGCCAGTAGTACCTTCGACAGGAATCAGCCCCAGCATTTT. The rearrangement links TRBV19 to TRBJ1-5; weak D call: TRBD1 (6 bases). The CDR3 loop spans 14 amino acids. The germline CDR1 and CDR2 sequences are LNHDA and SQIVND (reference sequence). V lost 4 bases and J 4 bases, leaving 11 bases between the germline ends.

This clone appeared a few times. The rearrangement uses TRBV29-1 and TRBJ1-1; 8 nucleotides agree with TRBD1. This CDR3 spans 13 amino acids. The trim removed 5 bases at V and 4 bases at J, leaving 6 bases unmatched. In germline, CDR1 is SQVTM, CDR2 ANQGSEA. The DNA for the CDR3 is TGCAGCGTTCAGGGGGCGCGGGCCACTGAAGCTTTCTTT. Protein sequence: CSVQGARATEAFF.

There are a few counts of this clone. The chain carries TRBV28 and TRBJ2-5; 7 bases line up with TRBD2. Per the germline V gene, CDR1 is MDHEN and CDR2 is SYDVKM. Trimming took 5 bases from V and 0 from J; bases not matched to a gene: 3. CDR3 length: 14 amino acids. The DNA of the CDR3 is TGTGCCAGCAGTGAAAGCGGGGACCAAGAGACCCAGTACTTC. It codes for CASSESGDQETQYF.

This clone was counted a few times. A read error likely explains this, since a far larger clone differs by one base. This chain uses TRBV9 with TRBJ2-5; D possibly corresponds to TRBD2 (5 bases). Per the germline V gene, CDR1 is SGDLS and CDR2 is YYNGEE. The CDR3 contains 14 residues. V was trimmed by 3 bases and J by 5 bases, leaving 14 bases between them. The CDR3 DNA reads TGTGCCAGCAGCGGAGGGCAAGCGGTGGAGACCCAGTACTTC. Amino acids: CASSGGQAVETQYF.

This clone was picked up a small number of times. The DNA for the CDR3 is TGTGCCATTACCAATGTTGGTTACGAGCAGTACTTC. Protein: CAITNVGYEQYF. This sequence joins TRBV6-1 and TRBJ2-7; D unresolved. The germline gives CDR1 MNHNS, CDR2 SASEGT. The length of the CDR3 is 12 residues. The V end was cut by 10 bases, the J end by 4 bases, with 14 bases between.

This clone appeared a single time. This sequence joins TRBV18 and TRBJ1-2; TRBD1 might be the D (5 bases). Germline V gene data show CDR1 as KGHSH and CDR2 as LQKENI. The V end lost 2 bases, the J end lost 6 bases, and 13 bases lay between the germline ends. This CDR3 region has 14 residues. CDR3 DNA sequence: TGTGCCAGCTCACCAAGTAGGGGCAGTGATGGCTACACCTTC. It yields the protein CASSPSRGSDGYTF.

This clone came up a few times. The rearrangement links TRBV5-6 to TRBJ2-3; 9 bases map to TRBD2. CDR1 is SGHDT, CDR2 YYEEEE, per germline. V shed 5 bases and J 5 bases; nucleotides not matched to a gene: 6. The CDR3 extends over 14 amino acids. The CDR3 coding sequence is TGTGCCAGCAGACCAGCGGGGGGAGGAGATACGCAGTATTTT. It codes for CASRPAGGGDTQYF.

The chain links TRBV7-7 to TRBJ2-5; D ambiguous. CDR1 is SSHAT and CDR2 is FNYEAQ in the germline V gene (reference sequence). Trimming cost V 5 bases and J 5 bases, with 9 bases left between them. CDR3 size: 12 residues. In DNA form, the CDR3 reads TGTGCCAGCAGCAGGACCGGGGAGACCCAGTACTTC. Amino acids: CASSRTGETQYF.

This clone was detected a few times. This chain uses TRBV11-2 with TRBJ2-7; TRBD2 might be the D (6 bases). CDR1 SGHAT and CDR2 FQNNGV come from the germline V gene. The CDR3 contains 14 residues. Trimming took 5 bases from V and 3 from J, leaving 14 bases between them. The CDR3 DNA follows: TGTGCCAGCAGCAAAAACACGGGAGACTACGAGCAGTACTTC. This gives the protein CASSKNTGDYEQYF.

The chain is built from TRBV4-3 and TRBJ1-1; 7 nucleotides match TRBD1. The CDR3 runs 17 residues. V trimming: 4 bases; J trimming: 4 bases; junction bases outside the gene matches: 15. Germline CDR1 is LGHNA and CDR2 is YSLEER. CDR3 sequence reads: CASSLEGAGASGTEAFF. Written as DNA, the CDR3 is TGCGCCAGCAGCCTGGAGGGGGCGGGGGCGTCGGGCACTGAAGCTTTCTTT.

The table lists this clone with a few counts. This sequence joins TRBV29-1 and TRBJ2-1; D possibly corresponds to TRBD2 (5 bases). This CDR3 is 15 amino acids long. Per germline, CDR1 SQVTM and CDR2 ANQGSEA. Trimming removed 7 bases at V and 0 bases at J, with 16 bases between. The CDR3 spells CSARTPWSSYNEQFF. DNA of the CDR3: TGCAGCGCCAGGACTCCTTGGAGCTCCTACAATGAGCAGTTCTTC.

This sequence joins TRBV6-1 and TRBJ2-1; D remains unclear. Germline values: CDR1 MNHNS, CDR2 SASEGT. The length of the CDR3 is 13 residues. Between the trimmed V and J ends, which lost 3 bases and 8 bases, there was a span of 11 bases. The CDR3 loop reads CASSEIRWYEQFF. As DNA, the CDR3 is TGTGCCAGCAGTGAGATTAGGTGGTATGAGCAGTTCTTC.

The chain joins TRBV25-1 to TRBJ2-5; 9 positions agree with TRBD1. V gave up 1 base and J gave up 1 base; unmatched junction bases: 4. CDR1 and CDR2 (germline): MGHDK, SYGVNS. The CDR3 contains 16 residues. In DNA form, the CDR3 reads TGTGCCAGCAGTGAATTTAAGACAGGGGGCCAAGAGACCCAGTACTTC. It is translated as CASSEFKTGGQETQYF.

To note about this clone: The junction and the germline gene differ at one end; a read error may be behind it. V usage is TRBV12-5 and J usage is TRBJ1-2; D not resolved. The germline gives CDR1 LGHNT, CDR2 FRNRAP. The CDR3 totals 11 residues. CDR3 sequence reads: CASAANYGYTF. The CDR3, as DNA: TGTGCTAGTGCGGCTAATTATGGCTACACCTTC.

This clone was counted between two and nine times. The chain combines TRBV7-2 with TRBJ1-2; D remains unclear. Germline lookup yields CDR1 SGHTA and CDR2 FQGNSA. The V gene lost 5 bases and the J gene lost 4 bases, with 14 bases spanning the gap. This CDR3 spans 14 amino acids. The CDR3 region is CASSPGREFYGYTF. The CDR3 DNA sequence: TGTGCCAGCAGCCCTGGAAGGGAGTTCTATGGCTACACCTTC.

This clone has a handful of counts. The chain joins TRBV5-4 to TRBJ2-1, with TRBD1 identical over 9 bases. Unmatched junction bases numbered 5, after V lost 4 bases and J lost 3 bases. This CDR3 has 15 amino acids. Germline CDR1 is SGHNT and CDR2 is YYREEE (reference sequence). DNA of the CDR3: TGTGCCAGCAGCCTCGGACAGGGGATCTACAATGAGCAGTTCTTC. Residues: CASSLGQGIYNEQFF. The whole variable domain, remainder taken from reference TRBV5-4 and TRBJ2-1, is ETGVTQSPTHLIKTRGQQVTLRCSSQSGHNTVSWYQQALGQGPQFIFQYYREEENGRGNFPPRFSGLQFPNYSSELNVNALELDDSALYLCASSLGQGIYNEQFFGPGTRLTVL.

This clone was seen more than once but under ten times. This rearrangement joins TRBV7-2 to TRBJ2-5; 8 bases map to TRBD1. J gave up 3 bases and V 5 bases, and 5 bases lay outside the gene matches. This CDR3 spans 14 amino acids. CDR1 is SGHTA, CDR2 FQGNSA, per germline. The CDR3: CASSQQTGEETQYF. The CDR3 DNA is TGTGCCAGCAGCCAACAGACAGGGGAAGAGACCCAGTACTTC.

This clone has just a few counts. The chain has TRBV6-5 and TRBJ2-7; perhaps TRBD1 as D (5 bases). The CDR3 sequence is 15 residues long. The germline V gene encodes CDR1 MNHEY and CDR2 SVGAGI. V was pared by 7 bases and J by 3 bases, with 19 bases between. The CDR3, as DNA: TGTGCCAGCAAATTGGCCAGACAGAGACTCTACGAGCAGTACTTC. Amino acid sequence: CASKLARQRLYEQYF.

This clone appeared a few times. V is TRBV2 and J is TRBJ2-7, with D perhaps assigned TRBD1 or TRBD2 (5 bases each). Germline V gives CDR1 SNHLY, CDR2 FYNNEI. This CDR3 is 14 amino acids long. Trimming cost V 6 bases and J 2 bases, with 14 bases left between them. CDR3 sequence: CASSDVRDAYEQYF. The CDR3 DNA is TGTGCCAGCAGCGATGTCAGGGACGCCTACGAGCAGTACTTC. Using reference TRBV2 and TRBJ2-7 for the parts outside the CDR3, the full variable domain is EPEVTQTPSHQVTQMGQEVILRCVPISNHLYFYWYRQILGQKVEFLVSFYNNEISEKSEIFDDQFSVERPDGSNFTLKIRSTKLEDSAMYFCASSDVRDAYEQYFGPGTRLTVT.

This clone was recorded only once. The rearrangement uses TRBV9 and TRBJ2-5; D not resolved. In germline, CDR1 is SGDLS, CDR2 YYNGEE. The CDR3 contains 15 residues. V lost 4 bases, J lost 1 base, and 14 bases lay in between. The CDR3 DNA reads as TGTGCCAGCAGCCCGCGGCAGGTACCCCAAGAGACCCAGTACTTC. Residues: CASSPRQVPQETQYF. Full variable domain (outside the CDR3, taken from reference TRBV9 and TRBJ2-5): DSGVTQTPKHLITATGQRVTLRCSPRSGDLSVYWYQQSLDQGLQFLIQYYNGEERAKGNILERFSAQQFPDLHSELNLSSLELGDSALYFCASSPRQVPQETQYFGPGTRLLVL.

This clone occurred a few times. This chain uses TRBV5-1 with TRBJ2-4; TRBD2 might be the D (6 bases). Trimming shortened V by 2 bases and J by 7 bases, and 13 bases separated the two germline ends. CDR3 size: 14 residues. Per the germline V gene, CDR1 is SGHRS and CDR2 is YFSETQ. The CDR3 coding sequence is TGCGCCAGCAGCTTAGGGCAGGAGGGGAACATTCAGTACTTC. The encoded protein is CASSLGQEGNIQYF.

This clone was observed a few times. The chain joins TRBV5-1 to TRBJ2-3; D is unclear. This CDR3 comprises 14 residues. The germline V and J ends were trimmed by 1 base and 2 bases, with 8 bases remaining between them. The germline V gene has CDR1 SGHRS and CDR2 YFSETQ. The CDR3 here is CASSLLLATDTQYF. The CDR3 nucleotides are TGCGCCAGCAGCTTGCTCTTAGCCACAGATACGCAGTATTTT.

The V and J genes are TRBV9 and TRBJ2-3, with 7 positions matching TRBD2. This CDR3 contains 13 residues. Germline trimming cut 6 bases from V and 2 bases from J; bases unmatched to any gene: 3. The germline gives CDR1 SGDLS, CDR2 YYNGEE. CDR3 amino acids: CASNRGDTDTQYF. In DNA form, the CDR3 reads TGTGCCAGCAATCGGGGGGACACAGATACGCAGTATTTT. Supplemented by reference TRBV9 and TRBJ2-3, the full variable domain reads DSGVTQTPKHLITATGQRVTLRCSPRSGDLSVYWYQQSLDQGLQFLIQYYNGEERAKGNILERFSAQQFPDLHSELNLSSLELGDSALYFCASNRGDTDTQYFGPGTRLTVL.

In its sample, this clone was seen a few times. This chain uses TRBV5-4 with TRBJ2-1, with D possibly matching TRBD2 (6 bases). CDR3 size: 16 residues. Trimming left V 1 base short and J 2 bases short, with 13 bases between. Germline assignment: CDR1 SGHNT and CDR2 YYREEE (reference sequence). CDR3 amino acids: CASSLTGTGTYNEQFF. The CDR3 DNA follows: TGTGCCAGCAGCTTGACCGGGACTGGGACCTACAATGAGCAGTTCTTC.

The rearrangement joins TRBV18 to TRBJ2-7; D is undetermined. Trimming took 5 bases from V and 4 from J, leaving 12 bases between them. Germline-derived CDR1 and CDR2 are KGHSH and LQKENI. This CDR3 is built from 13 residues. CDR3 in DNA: TGTGCCAGCTCAGAACTCCTCGGATACGAGCAGTACTTC. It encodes CASSELLGYEQYF.